This TCR beta chain was sequenced in a study of early stage breast cancer tumors. Data came from immunoSEQ multiplex PCR; TCRdb stores just in-frame clones and leaves some out. The sample holds more than 15,000 clones, around 82% seen once. The clonotype originates from an older person with breast cancer. The sample comprised blood.

The DNA for the CDR3 is TGTGCCAGCAGCTTAATTTCACGGGGGGAGACCCAGTACTTC. It is translated as CASSLISRGETQYF. The chain is built from TRBV7-6 and TRBJ2-5; tentatively, D is TRBD2 (6 bases). The germline V gene encodes CDR1 SGHVS and CDR2 FNYEAQ. CDR3 size: 14 residues. V shed 2 bases and J shed 5 bases, with 12 bases lying between them.